The rows below give T cell receptor beta chains drawn from one sample of a study of cytomegalovirus exposure and HLA in healthy donors. This table comes from immunoSEQ multiplex PCR, and its TCRdb copy is limited to in-frame clones, with some not included. The data contain more than 300,000 clones, roughly 89% of them singletons. Input material: PBMCs. The receptors shown here come from a woman aged 18 to 35 in good health and CMV-seronegative. Each CDR3 is given with its conserved first and last residue. Each record gives: V gene, J gene, CDR3 protein.

TRBV19	TRBJ1-1	CASSSQGETEAFF
TRBV20-1	TRBJ1-1	CSATYGQAFF
TRBV7-9	TRBJ2-1	CASSLGLAGGYNEQFF
TRBV6-5	TRBJ1-1	CASSPRGQPEAFF
TRBV4-1	TRBJ1-3	CASSQGGVSGNTIYF
TRBV7-2	TRBJ2-2	CASSTSAGELFF
TRBV5-6	TRBJ1-1	CASSLVQGATEAFF
TRBV9	TRBJ2-3	CASSVTSSGSTDTQYF
TRBV4-1	TRBJ2-7	CASSQDNRGVNYEQYF
TRBV7-2	TRBJ1-1	CASSFLQGGTEAFF
TRBV29-1	TRBJ1-2	CSVDSGNNYGYTF
TRBV18	TRBJ1-5	CASSPEVNQPQHF
TRBV2	TRBJ2-3	CASSPGNGGTDTQYF
TRBV19	TRBJ1-4	CASRNGQPAFEKLFF
TRBV9	TRBJ2-3	CASSPNRADTQYF
TRBV7-2	TRBJ2-4	CASSLGAQYGKAKNIQYF
TRBV5-1	TRBJ1-4	CASSPGSDGEKLFF
TRBV4-2	TRBJ2-3	CASSQAELAGGQQDTQYF
TRBV14	TRBJ2-3	CASSQESNPGMLGDTQYF
TRBV11-1	TRBJ2-1	CASSVKLAGDYNEQFF
TRBV7-6	TRBJ2-7	CASSPFGGVYEQQYF
TRBV18	TRBJ2-7	CASSRQGQGGEQYF
TRBV4-1	TRBJ2-7	CASSQVGRADEQYF
TRBV7-3	TRBJ2-7	CASSLVAGGPEYF
TRBV28	TRBJ2-2	CASSFPGVTGELFF
TRBV6-6	TRBJ1-3	CASSGQTGNTIYF
TRBV9	TRBJ2-1	CASSHNRDTQDNEQFF
TRBV18	TRBJ2-5	CASRQGETQYF
TRBV4-1	TRBJ2-7	CASSQDTGGVEQYF
TRBV4-1	TRBJ2-7	CASSQVEGWMYSYEQYF
TRBV4-1	TRBJ2-7	CASSQDLAGGWYEQYF
TRBV10-3	TRBJ2-1	CAIRDRGTSGRAGGSEQFF
TRBV18	TRBJ2-7	CASSHEQGYEQYF
TRBV7-9	TRBJ1-4	CASSPTDGAALGGEKLFF
TRBV12-5	TRBJ1-2	CASGKDRGVRHGYTF
TRBV6-6	TRBJ2-2	CASSYLAGGVAGELFF
TRBV18	TRBJ2-7	CASSPRTRYEQYF
TRBV5-6	TRBJ2-7	CASSRGQGTYEQYF
TRBV11-2	TRBJ2-5	CASSPPGLVGETQYF
TRBV9	TRBJ2-2	CASSPDRQGAETGELFF
TRBV29-1	TRBJ2-7	CSVEGGQGSYEQYF
TRBV28	TRBJ2-7	CASTQGRSPYEQYF
TRBV2	TRBJ2-7	CASRDEGYEQYF
TRBV5-1	TRBJ2-3	CATGGGFGTDTQYF
TRBV7-9	TRBJ2-3	CASSRTSGSTDTQYF
TRBV4-3	TRBJ1-2	CASSQDPGREDGYTF
TRBV27	TRBJ2-1	CASSFSGTSETHLQFF
TRBV29-1	TRBJ2-3	CSVKEADTQYF
TRBV15	TRBJ2-7	CATSRGLQGDTLGQYF